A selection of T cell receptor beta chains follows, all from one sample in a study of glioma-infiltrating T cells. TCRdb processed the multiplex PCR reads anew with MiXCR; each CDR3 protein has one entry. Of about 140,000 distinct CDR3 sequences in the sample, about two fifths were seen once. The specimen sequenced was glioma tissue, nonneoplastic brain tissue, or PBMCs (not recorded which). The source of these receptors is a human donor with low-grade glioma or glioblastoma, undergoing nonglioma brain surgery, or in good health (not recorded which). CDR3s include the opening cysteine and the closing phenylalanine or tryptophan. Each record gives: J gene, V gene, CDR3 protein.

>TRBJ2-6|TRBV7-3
CASSLQQGGGFSGANVLTF
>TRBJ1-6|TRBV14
CASSQRGDSLSYNSPLHF
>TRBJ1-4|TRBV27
CASSSWGTNEKLFF
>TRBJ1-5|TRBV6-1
CASISGYSNQPQHF
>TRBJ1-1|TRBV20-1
CSARDLGRKTEAFF
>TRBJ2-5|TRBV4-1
CASSQRVGLITQYF
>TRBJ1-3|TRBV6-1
CASGGNTIYF
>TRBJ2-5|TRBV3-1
CASSQELGRAARETQYF
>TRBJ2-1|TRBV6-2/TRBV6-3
CASSSGPPSYNEQFF
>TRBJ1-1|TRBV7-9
CASRPDRAGTEAFF
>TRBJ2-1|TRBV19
CASSPPGQGAAEQFF
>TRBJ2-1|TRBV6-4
CARNRGGHFEQFF
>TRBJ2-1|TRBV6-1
CASRAGTLYNEQFF
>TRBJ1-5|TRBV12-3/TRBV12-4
CASSLGTKDQPQHF